This T cell receptor (beta chain) is drawn from a study of blood T cell repertoires in COVID-19. Whole-study context: Acute and convalescent COVID-19 specimens originated in the United States, Italy and Spain. PBMCs, B-cell-depleted T cells, or T cells were the source of the cDNA or gDNA that made up the material.

V gave up 9 bases and J gave up 5 bases; unmatched junction bases: 6. CDR3 length equals 13 residues. Assay: immunoSEQ multiplex PCR; the TCRdb copy retains only in-frame clones and omits some. The table lists a few hundred thousand clones, around 83% of them singletons. Enrollees, about 18 to 100 years old, lived in approximately 25 US areas. Resolution of symptoms, clearance, or two negative PCRs was present in recovered Cohort 3 donors. This TCR derives from a woman between 45 and 60 years old who had recovered from COVID-19. V gene TRBV12-3 or TRBV12-4 combines with J gene TRBJ2-7; 11 bases agree with TRBD2. The sequenced material came from PBMCs or T cells enriched from blood (not recorded which). The CDR3 protein is CASSGRAKDEQYF. CDR3 DNA: TGTGCCAGTAGCGGGAGGGCAAAGGACGAGCAGTACTTC.